The clone carrying this T cell receptor (beta chain) was seen just once. The data stem from a study of blood T cell repertoires in COVID-19. The repertoire was sequenced with immunoSEQ multiplex PCR; TCRdb's copy has only in-frame clones and lacks some. The sample shows roughly 220,000 clones, 85% to 90% of them seen only once. V shed 4 bases, J shed 0 bases, and the junction held 4 bases outside the gene matches. The germline V gene encodes CDR1 KGHDR and CDR2 SFDVKD. This CDR3 has 15 residues. The receptor's source is a woman in her forties or fifties with acute COVID-19. Material: PBMCs or T cells enriched from blood (not recorded which). The rearrangement links TRBV24-1 to TRBJ1-2, with 7 bases matching TRBD1. The DNA for the CDR3 is TGTGCCACCAGTGACTCCGGGACAGCTAACTATGGCTACACCTTC. Translated: CATSDSGTANYGYTF.